This TCR beta chain stems from a study of OX40 agonist ivuxolimab in advanced cancers. On the study more broadly: Every patient in dose escalation had hepatocellular carcinoma, melanoma, renal cell or head and neck cancer. Enrollees could have had prior anti-PD-1, anti-PD-L1 or anti-CTLA-4 therapy, which around 43% had received. Broader study findings: Some of the lowest clonal expansion was seen in partial responders at 0.1-3.0 mg/kg.

There are 12 residues in the CDR3. Germline loops: CDR1 GTSNPN, CDR2 SVGIG (reference sequence). The V end was cut by 3 bases, the J end by 2 bases, with 6 bases between. TCRdb's copy holds only in-frame clones and misses some; the assay was immunoSEQ multiplex PCR. The sample contains over 90,000 clones, about nine tenths of which appear only once. On this clone: Its specificity is unknown.

Sequences were derived from CD4+ or CD8+ T cells sorted from blood, sampled in a trial of the OX40 agonist ivuxolimab. The receptor's source is an adult with an advanced solid tumor such as melanoma, head and neck, liver or kidney cancer. V gene TRBV30 combines with J gene TRBJ2-3; D call uncertain. Written as DNA, the CDR3 is TGTGCCTGGAGCTCCATCACAGATACGCAGTATTTT. This encodes CAWSSITDTQYF.